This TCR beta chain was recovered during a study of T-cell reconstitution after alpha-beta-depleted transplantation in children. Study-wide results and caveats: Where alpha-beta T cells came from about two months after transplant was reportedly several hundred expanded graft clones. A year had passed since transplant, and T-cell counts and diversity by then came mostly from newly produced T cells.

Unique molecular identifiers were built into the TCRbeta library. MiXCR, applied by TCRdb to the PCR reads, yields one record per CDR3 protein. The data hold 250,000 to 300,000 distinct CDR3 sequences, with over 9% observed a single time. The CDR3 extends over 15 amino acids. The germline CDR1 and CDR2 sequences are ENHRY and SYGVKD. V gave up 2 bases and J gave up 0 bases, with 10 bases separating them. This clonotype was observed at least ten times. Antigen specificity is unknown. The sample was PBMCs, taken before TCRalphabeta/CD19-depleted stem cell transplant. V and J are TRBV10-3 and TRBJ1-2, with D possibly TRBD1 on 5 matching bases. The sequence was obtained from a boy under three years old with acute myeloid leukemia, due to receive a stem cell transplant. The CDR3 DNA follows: TGTGCCATCAGTGAGGTCCAGGGTGCTAACTATGGCTACACCTTC. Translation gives CAISEVQGANYGYTF.